The T cell receptor (beta chain) described here comes from a study of blood T cell repertoires in COVID-19. Study summary: Acute and convalescent COVID-19 samples came from the United States, Italy and Spain.

TCRdb's copy holds only in-frame clones and misses some; the assay was immunoSEQ multiplex PCR. The sample lists roughly 100,000 clones, approximately 86% occurring once. This clone was recorded once. This CDR3 is built from 14 residues. The V gene lost 4 bases and the J gene lost 5 bases, with 12 bases spanning the gap. Germline values: CDR1 ENHRY, CDR2 SYGVKD. The chain is built from TRBV10-3 and TRBJ2-1; D is undetermined. The sample consisted of peripheral blood. This receptor was obtained from a man older than 75 with acute or convalescent COVID-19. The CDR3 sequence: CAISVSTDNNEQFF. In nucleotides, the CDR3 is TGTGCCATCAGTGTCTCTACTGATAACAATGAGCAGTTCTTC.